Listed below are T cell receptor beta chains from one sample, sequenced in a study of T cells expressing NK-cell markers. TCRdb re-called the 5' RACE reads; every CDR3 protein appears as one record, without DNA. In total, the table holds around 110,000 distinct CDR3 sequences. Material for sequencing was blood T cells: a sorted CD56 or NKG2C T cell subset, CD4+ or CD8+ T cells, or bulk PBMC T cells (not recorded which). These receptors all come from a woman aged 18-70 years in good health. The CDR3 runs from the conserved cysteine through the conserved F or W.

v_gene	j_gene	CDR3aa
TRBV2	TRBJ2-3	CASSEPGGRRTDTQYF
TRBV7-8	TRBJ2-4	CASSSSSSWAKNIQYF
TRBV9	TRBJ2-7	CASSEREYFHEQYF
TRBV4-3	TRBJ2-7	CASSPGRGMSYEQYF
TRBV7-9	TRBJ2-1	CASSYLVGANEQFF
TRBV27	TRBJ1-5	CASSSQGTGQPQHF
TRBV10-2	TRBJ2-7	CASCGDRTGESYEQYF
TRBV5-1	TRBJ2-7	CASSLWTSGTYEQYF
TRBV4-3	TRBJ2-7	CASSPPLGNEQYF
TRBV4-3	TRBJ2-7	CASSQEDSSYEQYF
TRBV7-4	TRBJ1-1	CASSSRLNTEAFF
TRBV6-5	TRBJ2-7	CASGADSYEQYF
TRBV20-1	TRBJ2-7	CSAQPLAGDSYEQYF
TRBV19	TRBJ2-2	CASCPTGATGELFF
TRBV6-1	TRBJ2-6	CASTPDRGLSGANVLTF
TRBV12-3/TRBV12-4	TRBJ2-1	CASSLVGLVSYNEQFF
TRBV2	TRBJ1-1	CASIGTRIEAFF
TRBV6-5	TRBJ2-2	CASSFGQNTGELFF
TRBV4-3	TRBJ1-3	CASSQDLLPGNTIYF
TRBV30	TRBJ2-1	CAWSGSDDEQFF
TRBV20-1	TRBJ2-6	CSARAPVMESGANVLTF
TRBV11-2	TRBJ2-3	CASSLGLAGVEDTQYF
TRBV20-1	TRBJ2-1	CSAVNSGRNVHEQFF
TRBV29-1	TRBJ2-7	CSVLEQAHSYEQYF
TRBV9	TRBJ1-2	CASSGTYGYTF
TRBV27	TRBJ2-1	CASSLSAGDAYNEQFF
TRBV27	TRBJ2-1	CASSQELMDEQFF
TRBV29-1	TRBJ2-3	CSGAGGPDTQYF
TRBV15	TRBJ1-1	CATSSSDNLNTEAFF
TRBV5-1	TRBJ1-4	CARPGRDSNEKLFF
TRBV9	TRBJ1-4	CASSVGAGGSEKLFF
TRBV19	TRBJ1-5	CASSLGTRGNQPQHF
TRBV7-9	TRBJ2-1	CASSPLEVFNEQFF
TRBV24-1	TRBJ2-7	CATSDTGTGVGEQYF
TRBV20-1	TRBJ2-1	CSAISGSWDEQFF
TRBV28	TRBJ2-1	CASSSYTSASSYNEQFF
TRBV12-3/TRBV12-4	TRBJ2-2	CASNRGVSYTGELFF
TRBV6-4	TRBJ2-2	CASSDSPGGQNTGELFF
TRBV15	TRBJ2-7	CATSKHQWGQGTYEQYF
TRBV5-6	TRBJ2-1	CASSPSLNEQFF
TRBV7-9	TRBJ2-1	CASTQGANYNEQFF
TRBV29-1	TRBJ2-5	CSVEGIETQYF
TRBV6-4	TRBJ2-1	CASSFDFYNEQFF
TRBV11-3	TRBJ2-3	CASSSRQGEGTQYF
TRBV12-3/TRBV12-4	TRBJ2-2	CASSWDRERYTGELFF
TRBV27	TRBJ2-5	CASSTGQVWPQYF
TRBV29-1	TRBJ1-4	CSVEDTGTGEEKLFF
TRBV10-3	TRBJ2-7	CAISEPPGQGYEQYF
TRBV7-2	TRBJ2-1	CASSRTSGDEQFF
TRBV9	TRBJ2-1	CASSVAQSSYNEQFF
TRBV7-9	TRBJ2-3	CASSLGFGMRTDTQYF
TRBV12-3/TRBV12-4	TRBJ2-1	CASSPGVSGSYNEQFF
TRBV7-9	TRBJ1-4	CASSLSGEKLFF